This is a list of T cell receptor beta chains from one sample in a study of cytomegalovirus exposure and HLA in healthy donors. The protocol was immunoSEQ multiplex PCR, while the TCRdb copy is restricted to in-frame clones and leaves out a portion. The data hold about 240,000 clones, with over 70% observed a single time. Sequenced input: PBMCs. Receptors were obtained from a woman aged 55-70 years in good health and CMV-seropositive. Each CDR3 is given with its conserved first and last residue. The D gene is left open where the match is weak. Some rows have no size entry. The others give once, few or many, or a class for an expanded clone.

D gene	J gene	V gene	clone size	CDR3 DNA	CDR3 protein
TRBD1	TRBJ2-2	TRBV5-5	.	TGTGCCAGCAGCTCCGCGGGGACAGGGGTAGGCACCGGGGAGCTGTTTTTT	CASSSAGTGVGTGELFF
.	TRBJ1-5	TRBV6-5	.	TGTGCCAGCAGTGAAAGCAGGGATCAGCCCCAGCATTTT	CASSESRDQPQHF
.	TRBJ1-1	TRBV9	.	TGTGCCAGCAGCGGACACCCGAACACTGAAGCTTTCTTT	CASSGHPNTEAFF
TRBD1	TRBJ1-2	TRBV5-1	.	TGCGCCAGCAGCCCAGGGACAGGGACGATCTATGGCTACACCTTC	CASSPGTGTIYGYTF
.	TRBJ1-5	TRBV19	.	TGTGCCAGTAGTATGGGGACACGCAATCAGCCCCAGCATTTT	CASSMGTRNQPQHF
.	TRBJ1-4	TRBV6-1	.	TGTGCCAGCAGTGGGTCGGGACAACCAACTAATGAAAAACTGTTTTTT	CASSGSGQPTNEKLFF
TRBD2	TRBJ2-7	TRBV5-5	.	TGTGCCAGCAGCTTGGCCGGGACTAGCGGGAGGTCCGAGCAGTACTTC	CASSLAGTSGRSEQYF
TRBD2	TRBJ2-3	TRBV15	.	TGTGCCACCAGCAGATATACTAGCGGCACAGATACGCAGTATTTT	CATSRYTSGTDTQYF
.	TRBJ2-5	TRBV6-1	.	TGTGCCAGCAGTGAAAGCGCTAGGGGGGGCCGTCAAGAGACCCAGTACTTC	CASSESARGGRQETQYF
TRBD1	TRBJ1-1	TRBV5-5	few	TGTGCCAGCAGCCGAGGACAGGGGGCAGGTCACACTGAAGCTTTCTTT	CASSRGQGAGHTEAFF
TRBD1	TRBJ2-7	TRBV5-4	few	TGTGCCAGCAGCAGGGAACTACAGGGGGCCTCCGGGTACGAGCAGTACTTC	CASSRELQGASGYEQYF
TRBD1	TRBJ1-5	TRBV7-8	.	TGTGCCAGCAGCTACAGGGGTGACAGTGGGAATCAGCCCCAGCATTTT	CASSYRGDSGNQPQHF
TRBD1	TRBJ2-7	TRBV27	.	TGTGCCAGCAGTTCAGGGGGTAGGGTCTACGAGCAGTACTTC	CASSSGGRVYEQYF
.	TRBJ1-1	TRBV19	few	TGTGCCAGTAGTTCGTCAGGCAGGAACACTGAAGCTTTCTTT	CASSSSGRNTEAFF
.	TRBJ1-1	TRBV5-1	.	TGCGCCAGCAGCTTGGCCCCGGGTGCGAACACTGAAGCTTTCTTT	CASSLAPGANTEAFF
TRBD2	TRBJ2-1	TRBV5-1	few	TGCGCCAGCAGCGAAGGACTAGCGGGAGGTGGAAATGAGCAGTTCTTC	CASSEGLAGGGNEQFF
.	TRBJ2-1	TRBV6-1	.	TGTGCCAGCAGTGCCCAGACTAGGGGTGATGAGCAGTTCTTC	CASSAQTRGDEQFF
TRBD2	TRBJ2-2	TRBV2	few	TGTGCCAGCAGTGAATGGAGAGCGGGAGATACCGGGGAGCTGTTTTTT	CASSEWRAGDTGELFF
TRBD1	TRBJ1-2	TRBV28	.	TGTGCCAGCAGGTACGGACAGGCGGGATATGGCTACACCTTC	CASRYGQAGYGYTF
.	TRBJ2-7	TRBV5-6	.	TGTGCCAGCAGCTACGGCATTCAGGGAAACTACGAGCAGTACTTC	CASSYGIQGNYEQYF
.	TRBJ1-2	TRBV18	.	TGTGCCAGCTCACCACTTGGACAGTTTAACTATGGCTACACCTTC	CASSPLGQFNYGYTF
.	TRBJ2-1	TRBV11-2	.	TGTGCCAGCACCTTCCTCCCCCTAGCGCCGAGCTCCTACAATGAGCAGTTCTTC	CASTFLPLAPSSYNEQFF
.	TRBJ1-2	TRBV27	few	TGTGCCAGCAGCCGATTAGACAGCAGCTATGGCTACACCTTC	CASSRLDSSYGYTF
TRBD1	TRBJ2-7	TRBV29-1	.	TGCAGCGGAGGGACAGCCTACGAGCAGTACTTC	CSGGTAYEQYF
.	TRBJ1-5	TRBV19	.	TGTGCCAGTGCTACAGGGTCTATTAGCAATCAGCCCCAGCATTTT	CASATGSISNQPQHF
TRBD2	TRBJ2-3	TRBV9	.	TGTGCCAGCAGCCCCAGATCTTCGGGGGGAGGGCGATTAGATACGCAGTATTTT	CASSPRSSGGGRLDTQYF
.	TRBJ2-2	TRBV7-7	.	TGTGCCAGCAGCTTATCGGTTCAATCGAACACCGGGGAGCTGTTTTTT	CASSLSVQSNTGELFF
TRBD1	TRBJ1-2	TRBV28	.	TGTGCCAGCAGTAGACAGGGGGAGGCCTATGGCTACACCTTC	CASSRQGEAYGYTF
.	TRBJ2-2	TRBV5-4	once	TGTGCCAGCAGCGGGCTAACCGGGGAGCTGTTTTTT	CASSGLTGELFF
TRBD1	TRBJ1-2	TRBV6-5	once	TGTGCCACATCAGGGGGATGGGGGATAGGGTATGGCTACACCTTC	CATSGGWGIGYGYTF
.	TRBJ2-2	TRBV10-3	.	TGTGCCATCAGTGCTTCCTACCGGGACACCCCCACCGGGGAGCTGTTTTTT	CAISASYRDTPTGELFF
.	TRBJ2-3	TRBV28	.	TGTGCCAGCAGCCTGGCCGTAAGCACAGATACGCAGTATTTT	CASSLAVSTDTQYF
TRBD1	TRBJ2-2	TRBV7-8	few	TGTGCCAGCAGGTTTAACAGGGGGCGCGGCGGGGAGCTGTTTTTT	CASRFNRGRGGELFF
TRBD1	TRBJ1-2	TRBV12-5	once	TGTGCTAGTGGTTTGGGACAGGGCGACTATGGCTACACCTTC	CASGLGQGDYGYTF
.	TRBJ1-2	TRBV30	.	TGTGCCTGGAGTCAGACAGTTTATGGCTACACCTTC	CAWSQTVYGYTF
TRBD2	TRBJ2-6	TRBV7-8	few	TGTGCCAGCAGCTTCGGTGGCGGGAGAAGAGGCTCTGGGGCCAACGTCCTGACTTTC	CASSFGGGRRGSGANVLTF
.	TRBJ1-1	TRBV30	.	TGTGCCTGGAACCAACAGGGAATAGGGACTGAAGCTTTCTTT	CAWNQQGIGTEAFF
.	TRBJ1-1	TRBV28	.	TGTGCCTGCAGCCACAGGGTCCCTGAAGCTTTCTTT	CACSHRVPEAFF
.	TRBJ2-7	TRBV5-1	.	TGCGCCAGCAGCTTGGAAGTCGGTTCGTCTGGGCAGTACTTC	CASSLEVGSSGQYF
.	TRBJ1-4	TRBV7-9	.	TGTGCCAGCAGCCCCACGGGGTTCGCAACTAATGAAAAACTGTTTTTT	CASSPTGFATNEKLFF
.	TRBJ1-4	TRBV5-1	few	TGCGCCAGCAAGGGCGGGGGCGAAGAAAAACTGTTTTTT	CASKGGGEEKLFF
TRBD1	TRBJ1-2	TRBV7-2	.	TGTGCCAGCAGCTTAACGGTACAGGGGGAGAGTCAAGGCTATGGCTACACCTTC	CASSLTVQGESQGYGYTF
.	TRBJ2-6	TRBV9	.	TGTGCCAGCAGCGTGTGGGAGGCTGGGGCCAACGTCCTGACTTTC	CASSVWEAGANVLTF
TRBD2	TRBJ2-7	TRBV2	.	TGTGCCAGCAGCGCGGGACTAGCGGGAGTCGAGCAGTACTTC	CASSAGLAGVEQYF
.	TRBJ2-3	TRBV10-1	.	TGCGCCAGCAGTGAGCTCCGCACAGATACGCAGTATTTT	CASSELRTDTQYF
.	TRBJ2-7	TRBV2	few	TGTGCCAGCATTAGGGACACCTACGAGCAGTACTTC	CASIRDTYEQYF
TRBD2	TRBJ2-7	TRBV12-5	.	TGTGCTAGTGGTCTGACTAGCGGGGAACTCTACGAGCAGTACTTC	CASGLTSGELYEQYF
TRBD1	TRBJ1-2	TRBV11-2	once	TGTGCCAGCAGCCCAGACAGGGTGAACTATGGCTACACCTTC	CASSPDRVNYGYTF
TRBD2	TRBJ2-1	TRBV5-1	.	TGCGCCAGCAGCTTGGGGGGTAGCGGGAGGGCCACGGAGCAGTTCTTC	CASSLGGSGRATEQFF
.	TRBJ2-7	TRBV7-9	.	TGTGCCAGCAGCCCGTCCTACGAGCAGTACTTC	CASSPSYEQYF
TRBD2	TRBJ2-7	TRBV28	.	TGTGCCAGCAGTGGAGCGGGAGGAGAGTACGAGCAGTACTTC	CASSGAGGEYEQYF
TRBD2	TRBJ2-1	TRBV27	.	TGTGCCAGCCAACTAGCGGGAATAGCTGAGCAGTTCTTC	CASQLAGIAEQFF
.	TRBJ2-1	TRBV11-2	.	TGTGCCAGCAGCACCCGTAGGGGAGGACTATTCCTCAGGTACAATGAGCAGTTCTTC	CASSTRRGGLFLRYNEQFF
TRBD2	TRBJ2-7	TRBV27	once	TGTGCCTGTTCTCCCGGGACTAGCGGGAGCTACGAGCAGTACTTC	CACSPGTSGSYEQYF
TRBD1	TRBJ1-2	TRBV19	few	TGTGCCAGTAGTCCATCCGGGACAGGGATATATGGCTACACCTTC	CASSPSGTGIYGYTF
TRBD1	TRBJ1-5	TRBV19	.	TGTGCCAGTATTCAACCCGGGACAGGGAATCAGCCCCAGCATTTT	CASIQPGTGNQPQHF
.	TRBJ2-1	TRBV4-2	few	TGTGCCAGCAGCCAAGCGGTTAGAGACAATGAGCAGTTCTTC	CASSQAVRDNEQFF
.	TRBJ2-1	TRBV15	.	TGTGCCACCAGCCGACTTGGAGGGAGCTCCTACAATGAGCAGTTCTTC	CATSRLGGSSYNEQFF
TRBD2	TRBJ2-2	TRBV7-2	.	TGTGCCAGCAGCTTATGGACTAGCGGGAGAGCCGGGGAGCTGTTTTTT	CASSLWTSGRAGELFF